Sequencing of this T cell receptor beta chain was carried out in a study of cytomegalovirus exposure and HLA in healthy donors. Study observations and caveats: There were several of the most significant clusters that appeared linked to common viral pathogens in a later analysis. One later analysis reportedly identified an Asian-associated ancestry cluster that showed fewer N-insertions than the roughly 720-donor mean.

Primers: 60 Vbeta forward and 13 Jbeta reverse. The method was immunoSEQ multiplex PCR; TCRdb's version includes in-frame clones alone and lacks a portion of them. The repertoire holds about 170,000 clones, roughly 79% seen once, with under 2.5% in the top ten. Donors had nominal health at sampling but likely had unrecorded immune exposures. There are 15 residues in the CDR3. Trimming at V came to 5 bases and at J to 5 bases, leaving 8 bases not matched to a gene. Germline V gene sequence: CDR1 MDHEN, CDR2 SYDVKM. As concerns this clone: Its specificity is unknown.

This TCR came from a woman aged 25 to 39 in good health and CMV-seropositive. The sequenced sample was PBMCs. This sequence joins TRBV28 and TRBJ1-1; 10 nucleotides match TRBD1. The CDR3 DNA reads as TGTGCCAGCAGTCCCGGCTGGGACAGGGGAACTGAAGCTTTCTTT. Translated: CASSPGWDRGTEAFF.